Below, one TCR beta chain is given with its context. The source of the sample is a study of blood T cell repertoires in COVID-19. In the study overall: PBMCs, B-cell-depleted T cells, or T cells were the source of the cDNA or gDNA that made up the material.

Trimming took 4 bases from V and 4 from J; bases not matched to a gene: 5. The length of the CDR3 is 14 residues. Germline V gene sequence: CDR1 SGHAT, CDR2 FQNNGV. Assay used: immunoSEQ multiplex PCR; TCRdb lists only in-frame clones, some missing. Among around 620,000 clones listed, 75% to 90% were seen once. The chain couples TRBV11-2 to TRBJ2-3; the match to TRBD2 covers 7 bases. Sequencing was carried out using peripheral blood. The source of this sequence is a woman aged 18 to 35 with acute or convalescent COVID-19. CDR3 loop: CASSSRLAADTQYF. CDR3 nucleotide sequence: TGTGCCAGCAGCTCTAGACTAGCAGCAGATACGCAGTATTTT.